This T cell receptor (beta chain) was retrieved from a study of graft-versus-host responses after intestinal transplantation. Overall study results and limits: Circulating GvH clone levels at their peak were associated with HvG declines (early post-transplant).

Comments on this clone: The target antigen is unknown.

Germline values: CDR1 MNHEY, CDR2 SVGAGI. The CDR3 has 14 residues. V gave up 2 bases and J gave up 5 bases, with 9 bases separating them. Clones were read by immunoSEQ multiplex PCR, and TCRdb kept only the in-frame ones, dropping some. Of 1,500 or so clones in the sample, approximately 80% were seen once. Lymphocytes from graft epithelium and lamina propria were isolated. The starting material was ileum tissue, obtained around 76 weeks after transplant. The chain links TRBV6-5 to TRBJ2-2; no reliable D call. The receptor's source is a human patient who received an intestinal transplant, so some T cells may come from the graft donor. CDR3 amino acids: CASSYRTETGELFF. In DNA, the CDR3 is TGTGCCAGCAGTTACAGGACCGAAACCGGGGAGCTGTTTTTT.